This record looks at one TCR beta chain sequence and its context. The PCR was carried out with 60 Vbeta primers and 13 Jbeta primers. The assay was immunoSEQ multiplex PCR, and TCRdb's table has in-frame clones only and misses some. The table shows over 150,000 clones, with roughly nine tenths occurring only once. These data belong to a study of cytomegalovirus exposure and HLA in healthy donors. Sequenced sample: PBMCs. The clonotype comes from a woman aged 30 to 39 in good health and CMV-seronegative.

CDR3 protein: CASSDPGTGAHEQYF. Here the CDR3 DNA reads TGCGCCAGCAGTGACCCTGGGACAGGGGCTCACGAGCAGTACTTC. The chain links TRBV10-1 to TRBJ2-7; TRBD1 matches at 10 bases. The germline gives CDR1 WNHNN, CDR2 SYGVQD (reference sequence). The CDR3 length is 15 residues. V lost 3 bases and J lost 5; bases outside the gene matches: 7.